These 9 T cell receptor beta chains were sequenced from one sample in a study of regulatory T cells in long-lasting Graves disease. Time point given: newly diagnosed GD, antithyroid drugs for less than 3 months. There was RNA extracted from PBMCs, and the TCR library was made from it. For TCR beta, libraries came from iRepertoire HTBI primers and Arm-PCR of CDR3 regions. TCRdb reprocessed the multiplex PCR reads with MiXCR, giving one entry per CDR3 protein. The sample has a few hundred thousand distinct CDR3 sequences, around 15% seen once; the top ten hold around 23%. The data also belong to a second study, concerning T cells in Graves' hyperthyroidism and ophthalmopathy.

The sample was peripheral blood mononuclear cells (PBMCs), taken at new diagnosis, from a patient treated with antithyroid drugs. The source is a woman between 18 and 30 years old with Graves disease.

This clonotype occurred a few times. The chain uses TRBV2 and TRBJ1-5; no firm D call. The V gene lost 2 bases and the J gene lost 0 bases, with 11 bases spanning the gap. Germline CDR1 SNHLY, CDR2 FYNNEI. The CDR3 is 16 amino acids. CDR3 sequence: CASSERAGDSNQPQHF. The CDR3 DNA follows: TGTGCCAGCAGTGAAAGGGCGGGAGATAGCAATCAGCCCCAGCATTTT.

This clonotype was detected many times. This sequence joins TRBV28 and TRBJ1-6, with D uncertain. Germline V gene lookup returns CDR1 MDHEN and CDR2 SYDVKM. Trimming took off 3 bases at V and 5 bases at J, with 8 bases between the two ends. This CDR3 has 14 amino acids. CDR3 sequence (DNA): TGTGCCAGCAGTTTGCAAGCCAATAATTCACCCCTCCACTTT. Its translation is CASSLQANNSPLHF. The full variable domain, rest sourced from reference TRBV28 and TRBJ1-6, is DVKVTQSSRYLVKRTGEKVFLECVQDMDHENMFWYRQDPGLGLRLIYFSYDVKMKEKGDIPEGYSVSREKKERFSLILESASTNQTSMYLCASSLQANNSPLHFGNGTRLTVT.

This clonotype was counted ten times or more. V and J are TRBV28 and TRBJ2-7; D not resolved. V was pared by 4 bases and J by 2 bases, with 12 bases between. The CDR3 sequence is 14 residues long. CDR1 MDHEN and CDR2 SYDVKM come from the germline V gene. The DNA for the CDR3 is TGTGCCAGCAGTTCAAGCAGGAGTACCTACGAGCAGTACTTC. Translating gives CASSSSRSTYEQYF.

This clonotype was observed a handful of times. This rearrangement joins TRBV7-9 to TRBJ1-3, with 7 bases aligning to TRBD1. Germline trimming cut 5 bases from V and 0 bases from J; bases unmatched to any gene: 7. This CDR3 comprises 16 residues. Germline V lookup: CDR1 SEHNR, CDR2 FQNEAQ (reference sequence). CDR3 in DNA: TGTGCCAGCAGCGCCGACAGGGTCCTCTCTGGAAACACCATATATTTT. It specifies CASSADRVLSGNTIYF.

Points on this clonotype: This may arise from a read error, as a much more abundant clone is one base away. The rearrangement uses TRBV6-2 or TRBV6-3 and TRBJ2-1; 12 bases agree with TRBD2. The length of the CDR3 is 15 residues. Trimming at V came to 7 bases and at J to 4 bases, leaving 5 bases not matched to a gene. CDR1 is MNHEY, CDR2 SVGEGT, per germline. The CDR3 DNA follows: TGTGCCAGCAACAACGGACTAGCGGGGTACAATGAGCAGTTCTTC. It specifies CASNNGLAGYNEQFF.

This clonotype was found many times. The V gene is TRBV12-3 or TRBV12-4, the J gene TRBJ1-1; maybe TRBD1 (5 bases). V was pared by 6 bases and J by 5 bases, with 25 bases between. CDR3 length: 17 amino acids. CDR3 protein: CASRTLGSGRGSTEAFF. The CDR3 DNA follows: TGTGCCAGCAGGACCCTCGGGTCAGGGAGAGGGAGTACTGAAGCTTTCTTT.

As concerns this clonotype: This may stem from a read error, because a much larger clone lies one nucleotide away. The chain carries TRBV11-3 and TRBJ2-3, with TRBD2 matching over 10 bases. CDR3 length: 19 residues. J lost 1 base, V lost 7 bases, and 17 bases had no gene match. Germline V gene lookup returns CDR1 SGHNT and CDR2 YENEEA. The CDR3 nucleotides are TGTGCCAGCACCCCCGGCGGGAGCGGGAGGGTCGGGGGCACAGATACGCAGTATTTT. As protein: CASTPGGSGRVGGTDTQYF.

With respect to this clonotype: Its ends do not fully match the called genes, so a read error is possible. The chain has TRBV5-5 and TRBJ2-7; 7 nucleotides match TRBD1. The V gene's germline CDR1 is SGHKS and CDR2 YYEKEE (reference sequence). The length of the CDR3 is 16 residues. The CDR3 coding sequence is TGTGCCAGCAGCTTGGCCGGGACAGACCCCCGCTACGAGCAGCACTTC. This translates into CASSLAGTDPRYEQHF.

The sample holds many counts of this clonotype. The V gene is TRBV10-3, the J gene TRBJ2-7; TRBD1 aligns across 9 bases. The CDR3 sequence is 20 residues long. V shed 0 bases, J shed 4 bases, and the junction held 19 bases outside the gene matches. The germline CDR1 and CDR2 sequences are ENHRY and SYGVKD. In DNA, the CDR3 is TGTGCCATCAGTGAGTCAGGTTTGGTTCCGGGACAGGGTTTTAATTACGAGCAGTACTTC. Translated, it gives CAISESGLVPGQGFNYEQYF.